Below are 10 T cell receptor beta chains sequenced from a single sample in a study of cytomegalovirus exposure and HLA in healthy donors. Produced via immunoSEQ multiplex PCR; TCRdb's table is partial and in-frame only. Among about 86,000 clones listed, 90% to 95% were seen once. What was sequenced was PBMCs. These receptors all stem from a young man in good health and CMV-seronegative.

The chain is built from TRBV30 and TRBJ1-2, with D unclear. Trimming left V 5 bases short and J 4 bases short, with 11 bases between. Germline assignment: CDR1 GTSNPN and CDR2 SVGIG (reference sequence). The CDR3 runs 12 residues. CDR3 in DNA: TGTGCCTGGGGGAGGTCGGCCTATGGCTACACCTTC. Translation gives CAWGRSAYGYTF.

The J gene is TRBJ2-2, the V gene TRBV6-1; 8 bases agree with TRBD1. The CDR3 length is 14 residues. V was pared by 6 bases and J by 4 bases, with 4 bases of the junction left unmatched. The germline CDR1 and CDR2 sequences are MNHNS and SASEGT. The CDR3: CASRVDRGTGELFF. Written as DNA, the CDR3 is TGTGCCAGCAGGGTCGACAGGGGCACCGGGGAGCTGTTTTTT.

The V call is TRBV7-9, the J call TRBJ2-2; TRBD1 matches at 11 bases. With 6 bases clipped from V and 4 bases from J, the junction kept 1 base outside the gene matches. This CDR3 is 14 amino acids long. Germline-derived CDR1 and CDR2 are SEHNR and FQNEAQ (reference sequence). In DNA, the CDR3 is TGTGCCAGCAGGGACAGGGGGCGCACCGGGGAGCTGTTTTTT. It is translated as CASRDRGRTGELFF. Full variable domain (missing parts from reference TRBV7-9 and TRBJ2-2): DTGVSQNPRHKITKRGQNVTFRCDPISEHNRLYWYRQTLGQGPEFLTYFQNEAQLEKSRLLSDRFSAERPKGSFSTLEIQRTEQGDSAMYLCASRDRGRTGELFFGEGSRLTVL.

V gene TRBV25-1 combines with J gene TRBJ1-1, with TRBD1 as a possible D gene (5 bases). CDR3 size: 14 residues. CDR1 and CDR2 from the germline V gene are MGHDK and SYGVNS. Trimming shortened V by 6 bases and J by 4 bases, and 15 bases separated the two germline ends. Here the CDR3 reads CASRAPSRGTEAFF. The CDR3 region has the DNA TGTGCCAGCAGGGCACCGAGTAGGGGCACTGAAGCTTTCTTT.

The V gene is TRBV5-4, the J gene TRBJ2-5, with 11 bases aligning to TRBD2. CDR1 is SGHNT and CDR2 is YYREEE in the germline V gene (reference sequence). The CDR3 runs to 15 residues. With V trimmed by 4 bases and J by 1 base, 3 bases remained unmatched. The CDR3 loop is CASSPGTSGQETQYF. The CDR3 region has the DNA TGTGCCAGCAGCCCGGGGACTAGCGGCCAAGAGACCCAGTACTTC.

The V gene is TRBV6-5, the J gene TRBJ1-2; 8 nucleotides align to TRBD1. CDR1 and CDR2 (germline): MNHEY, SVGAGI. The ends lost 6 bases at V and 8 bases at J; junction bases unmatched: 8. The CDR3 is 13 amino acids. CDR3 DNA sequence: TGTGCCAGCAGCCCCGGGACAGGTCGGGGCTACACCTTC. As protein: CASSPGTGRGYTF.

This chain uses TRBV25-1 with TRBJ1-1, with D possibly TRBD1 on 5 matching bases. In germline, CDR1 is MGHDK, CDR2 SYGVNS. V gave up 5 bases and J gave up 11 bases, with 12 bases separating them. The CDR3 sequence is 11 residues long. In DNA, the CDR3 is TGTGCCAGCAGTCGTAGGGGTACGGCTTTCTTT. Amino acids: CASSRRGTAFF.

This chain links TRBV2 with TRBJ2-1; TRBD2 is a possible D gene (6 bases). This CDR3 spans 17 amino acids. From germline, CDR1 is SNHLY and CDR2 FYNNEI. Trimming took 8 bases from V and 3 from J, leaving 23 bases between them. The CDR3 bases are TGTGCCAGCTGTCTAGCAGGCGGGGAGACCTACTACAATGAGCAGTTCTTC. It codes for CASCLAGGETYYNEQFF.

This chain connects TRBV21-1 to TRBJ1-2; the tabulated D call, TRBD1, remains unverified against the DNA. TRBV21-1 constitutes a pseudogene. The CDR3 totals 14 residues. CDR3 sequence (DNA): TGTGCCAGCAGCCGGGCAGGGTCGGGCCGGGGCTACACCTTC. Encoded protein: CASSRAGSGRGYTF.

This chain links TRBV7-8 with TRBJ1-1, with 7 bases matching TRBD1. The trim removed 5 bases at V and 5 bases at J, leaving 8 bases unmatched. The CDR3 is made up of 14 amino acids. CDR1 is SGHVS, CDR2 FQNEAQ, per germline. CDR3 in DNA: TGTGCCAGCAGCCTACAGGGGATGGGGACTGAAGCTTTCTTT. The encoded protein is CASSLQGMGTEAFF.